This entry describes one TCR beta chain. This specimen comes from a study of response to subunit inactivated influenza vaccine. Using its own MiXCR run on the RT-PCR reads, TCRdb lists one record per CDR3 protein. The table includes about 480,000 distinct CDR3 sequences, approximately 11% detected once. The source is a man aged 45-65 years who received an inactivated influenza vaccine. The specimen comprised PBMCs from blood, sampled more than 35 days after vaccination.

The DNA of the CDR3 is TGTGCCAGCAGCTTAGTCCGGACAGAACGAACGATCACAGATACGCAGTATTTT. Amino acid sequence: CASSLVRTERTITDTQYF. This sequence joins TRBV11-2 and TRBJ2-3, with D tentatively TRBD1 (6 bases). V shed 1 base and J shed 2 bases, with 19 bases lying between them. Germline CDR1 reads SGHAT; CDR2 reads FQNNGV. This CDR3 spans 18 amino acids.